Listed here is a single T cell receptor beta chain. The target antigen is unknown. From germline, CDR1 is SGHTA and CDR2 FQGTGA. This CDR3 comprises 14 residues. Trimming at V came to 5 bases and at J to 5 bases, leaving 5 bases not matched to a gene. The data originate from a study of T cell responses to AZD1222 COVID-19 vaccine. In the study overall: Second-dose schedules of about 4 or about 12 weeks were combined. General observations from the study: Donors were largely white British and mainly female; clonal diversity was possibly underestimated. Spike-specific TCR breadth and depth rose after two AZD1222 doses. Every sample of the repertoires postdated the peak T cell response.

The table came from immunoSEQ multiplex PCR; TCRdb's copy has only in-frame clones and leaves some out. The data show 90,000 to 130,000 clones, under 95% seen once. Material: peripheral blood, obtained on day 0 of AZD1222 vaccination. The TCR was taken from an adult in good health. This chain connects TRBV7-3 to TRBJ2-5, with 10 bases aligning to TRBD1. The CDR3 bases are TGTGCCAGCAGCACGACAGGGGGCGCGGAGACCCAGTACTTC. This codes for CASSTTGGAETQYF.